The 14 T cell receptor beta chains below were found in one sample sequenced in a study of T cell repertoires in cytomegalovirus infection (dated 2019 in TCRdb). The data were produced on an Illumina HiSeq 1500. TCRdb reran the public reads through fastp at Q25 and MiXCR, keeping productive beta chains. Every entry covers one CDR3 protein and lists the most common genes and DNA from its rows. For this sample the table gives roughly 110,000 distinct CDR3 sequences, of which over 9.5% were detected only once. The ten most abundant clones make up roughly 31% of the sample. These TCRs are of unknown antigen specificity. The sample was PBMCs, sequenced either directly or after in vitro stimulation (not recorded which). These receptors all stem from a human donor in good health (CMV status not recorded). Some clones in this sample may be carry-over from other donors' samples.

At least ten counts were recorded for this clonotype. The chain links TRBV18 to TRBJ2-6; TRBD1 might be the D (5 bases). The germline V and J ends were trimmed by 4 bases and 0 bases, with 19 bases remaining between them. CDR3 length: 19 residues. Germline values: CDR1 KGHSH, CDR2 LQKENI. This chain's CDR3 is CASSLLLTVRHSGANVLTF. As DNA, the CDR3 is TGTGCCAGCTCACTCCTCCTGACAGTCAGACACTCTGGGGCCAACGTCCTGACTTTC.

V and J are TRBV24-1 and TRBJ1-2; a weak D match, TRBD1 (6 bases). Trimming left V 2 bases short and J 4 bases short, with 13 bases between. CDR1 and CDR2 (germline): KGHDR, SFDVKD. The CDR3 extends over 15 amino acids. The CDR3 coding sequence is TGTGCCACCAGTGATTGGGACACCGACCCCTATGGCTACACCTTC. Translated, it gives CATSDWDTDPYGYTF.

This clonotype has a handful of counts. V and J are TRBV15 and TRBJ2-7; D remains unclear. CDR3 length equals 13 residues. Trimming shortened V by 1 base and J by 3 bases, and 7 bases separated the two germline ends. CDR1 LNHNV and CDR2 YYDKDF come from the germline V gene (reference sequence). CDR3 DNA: TGTGCCACCAGCAGAGTCTCGGGCTACGAGCAGTACTTC. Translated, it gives CATSRVSGYEQYF. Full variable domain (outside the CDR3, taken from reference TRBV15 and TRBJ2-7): DAMVIQNPRYQVTQFGKPVTLSCSQTLNHNVMYWYQQKSSQAPKLLFHYYDKDFNNEADTPDNFQSRRPNTSFCFLDIRSPGLGDTAMYLCATSRVSGYEQYFGPGTRLTVT.

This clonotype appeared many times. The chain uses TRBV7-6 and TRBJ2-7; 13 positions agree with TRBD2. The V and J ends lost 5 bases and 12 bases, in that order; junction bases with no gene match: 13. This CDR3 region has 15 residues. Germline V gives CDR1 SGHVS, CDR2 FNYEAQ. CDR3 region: CASSIGSGLAGEAYF. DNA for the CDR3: TGTGCCAGCAGCATAGGAAGTGGACTAGCGGGAGAGGCGTACTTC.

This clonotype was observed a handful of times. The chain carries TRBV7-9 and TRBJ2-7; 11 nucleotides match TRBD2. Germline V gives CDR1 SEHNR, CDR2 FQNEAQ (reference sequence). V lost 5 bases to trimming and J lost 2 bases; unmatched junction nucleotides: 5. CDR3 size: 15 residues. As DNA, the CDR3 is TGTGCCAGCAGCAGTGGGACTAGCGGCCCCTACGAGCAGTACGTC. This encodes CASSSGTSGPYEQYV.

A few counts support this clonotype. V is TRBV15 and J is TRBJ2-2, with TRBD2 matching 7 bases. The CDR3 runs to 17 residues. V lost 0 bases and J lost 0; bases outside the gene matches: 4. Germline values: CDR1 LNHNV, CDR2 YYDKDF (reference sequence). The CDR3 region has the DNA TGTGCCACCAGCAGAGATCGAACTAGCGCGAACACCGGGGAGCTGTTTTTT. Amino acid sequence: CATSRDRTSANTGELFF.

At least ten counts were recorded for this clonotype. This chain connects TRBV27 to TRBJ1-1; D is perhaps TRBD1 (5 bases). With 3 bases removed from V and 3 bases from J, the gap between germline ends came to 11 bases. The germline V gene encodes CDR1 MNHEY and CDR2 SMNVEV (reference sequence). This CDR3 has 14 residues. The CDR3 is CASSFTGGYTEAFF. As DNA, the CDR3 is TGTGCCAGCAGTTTTACGGGGGGGTACACTGAAGCTTTCTTT.

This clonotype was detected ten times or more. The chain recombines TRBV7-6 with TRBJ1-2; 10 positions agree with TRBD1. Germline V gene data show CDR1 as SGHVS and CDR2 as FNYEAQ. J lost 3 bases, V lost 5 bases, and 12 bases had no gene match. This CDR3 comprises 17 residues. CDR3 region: CASSDNLRQGADYGYTF. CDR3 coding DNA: TGTGCCAGCAGCGACAACCTAAGACAGGGGGCGGACTATGGCTACACCTTC.

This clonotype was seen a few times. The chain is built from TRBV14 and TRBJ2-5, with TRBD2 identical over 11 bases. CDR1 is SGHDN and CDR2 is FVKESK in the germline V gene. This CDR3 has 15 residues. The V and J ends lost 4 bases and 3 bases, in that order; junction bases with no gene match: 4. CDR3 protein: CASSRLLAGEETQYF. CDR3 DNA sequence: TGTGCCAGCAGCCGATTACTAGCGGGAGAAGAGACCCAGTACTTC.

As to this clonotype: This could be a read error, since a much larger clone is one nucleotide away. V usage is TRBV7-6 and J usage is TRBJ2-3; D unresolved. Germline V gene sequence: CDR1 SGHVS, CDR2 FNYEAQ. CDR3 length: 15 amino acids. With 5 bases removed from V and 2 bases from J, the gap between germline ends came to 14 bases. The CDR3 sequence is CASSQTNPTTDTQYF. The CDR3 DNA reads TGTGCCAGCAGCCAAACTAACCCAACCACAGATACGCAGTATTTT.

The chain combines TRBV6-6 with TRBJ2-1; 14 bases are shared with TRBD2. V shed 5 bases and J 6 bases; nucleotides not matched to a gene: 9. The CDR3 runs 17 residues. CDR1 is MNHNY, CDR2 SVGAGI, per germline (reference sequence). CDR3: CASSTTGGTSGSNEQFF. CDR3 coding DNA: TGTGCCAGCAGTACAACAGGGGGGACTAGCGGGAGCAATGAGCAGTTCTTC.

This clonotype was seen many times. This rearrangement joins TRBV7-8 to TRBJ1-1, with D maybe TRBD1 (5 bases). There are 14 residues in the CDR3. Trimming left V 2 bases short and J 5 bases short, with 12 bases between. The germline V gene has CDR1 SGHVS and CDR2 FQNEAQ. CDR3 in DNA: TGTGCCAGCAGCTTACGAGGGGCGGGAACTGAAGCTTTCTTT. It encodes CASSLRGAGTEAFF.

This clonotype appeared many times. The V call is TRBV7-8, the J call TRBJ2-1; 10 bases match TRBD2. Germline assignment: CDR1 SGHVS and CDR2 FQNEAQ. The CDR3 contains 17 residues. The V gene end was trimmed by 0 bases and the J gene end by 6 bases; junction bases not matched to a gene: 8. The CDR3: CASSLAYRLAGVNEQFF. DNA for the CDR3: TGTGCCAGCAGCTTAGCTTATAGGCTAGCGGGAGTCAATGAGCAGTTCTTC.

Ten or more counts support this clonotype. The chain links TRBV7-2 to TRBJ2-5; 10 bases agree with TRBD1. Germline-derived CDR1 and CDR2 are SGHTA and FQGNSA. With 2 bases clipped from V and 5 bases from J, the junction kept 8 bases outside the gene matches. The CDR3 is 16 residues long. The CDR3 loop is CASSLFSTGGEETQYF. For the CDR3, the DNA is TGTGCCAGCAGCTTATTCTCGACAGGGGGCGAGGAGACCCAGTACTTC.